The 10 T cell receptor beta chains below come from one sample, sequenced in a study of blood T cells in healthy people across ages. For the second PCR, which ran for about 6 to 11 cycles, a sample-barcoded 5' primer and a J-beta primer mix were used. Each CDR3 protein is one row after TCRdb ran MiXCR on the 5' RACE reads. The repertoire consists of more than 1.4 million distinct CDR3 sequences, with roughly 45% occurring once and the leading ten covering 6.5% to 10%. Sequenced input: blood. Every receptor here comes from a woman between 18 and 29 years old in good health.

J is TRBJ2-1 and V is TRBV20-1; tentatively, D is TRBD1 or TRBD2 (5 bases each). The germline V gene encodes CDR1 DFQATT and CDR2 SNEGSKA (reference sequence). The V and J ends lost 3 bases and 7 bases respectively, with 16 bases between them. This CDR3 contains 14 residues. In DNA form, the CDR3 reads TGCAGTGCTAGGCCGTGGGGGACGGGGAATGAGCAGTTCTTC. It codes for CSARPWGTGNEQFF.

This chain links TRBV18 with TRBJ1-2; D gene unclear. Germline CDR1 is KGHSH and CDR2 is LQKENI. This CDR3 is 16 amino acids long. V was trimmed by 2 bases and J by 3 bases, leaving 16 bases between them. As DNA, the CDR3 is TGTGCCAGCTCACCAATGAGAACCTCAGCCGACTATGGCTACACCTTC. Its translation is CASSPMRTSADYGYTF.

The chain joins TRBV3-1 to TRBJ2-5, with a tentative D call TRBD1 (5 bases). The germline V gene has CDR1 LGHDT and CDR2 YNNKEL (reference sequence). Trimming left V 0 bases short and J 4 bases short, with 15 bases between. This CDR3 comprises 16 residues. This CDR3 reads CASSQDGASDPETQYF. Here the CDR3 DNA reads TGTGCCAGCAGCCAAGATGGGGCGTCTGACCCAGAGACCCAGTACTTC.

Here the CDR3 DNA reads TGCAGTGCCCCTAAACACCGAGTAAGCACAGATACGCAGTATTTT. Translation gives CSAPKHRVSTDTQYF. The V and J genes are TRBV20-1 and TRBJ2-3; unclear D gene. Looked up from germline, CDR1 is DFQATT and CDR2 is SNEGSKA (reference sequence). The CDR3 extends over 15 amino acids. The V end was cut by 6 bases, the J end by 0 bases, with 16 bases between.

On this clonotype itself: A read error may account for a junction end that differs from germline. The chain employs TRBV6-5 and TRBJ2-7; 8 nucleotides align to TRBD2. CDR3 size: 18 residues. In germline, CDR1 is MNHEY, CDR2 SVGAGI. CDR3 nucleotides: TGTGCCAGTAGTTACTCGTCGTTCGCCACTAGCGGCTCCTACGAGCAGTACTTC. Amino acids: CASSYSSFATSGSYEQYF.

The chain is built from TRBV3-1 and TRBJ2-5; 8 bases map to TRBD2. V lost 1 base and J lost 11; bases outside the gene matches: 12. CDR1 LGHDT and CDR2 YNNKEL come from the germline V gene (reference sequence). The CDR3 runs to 15 residues. The CDR3 DNA sequence: TGTGCCAGCAGCCAAGGGCGTACTAGCGGAGTCACGCAGTACTTC. Protein sequence: CASSQGRTSGVTQYF.

The rearrangement uses TRBV20-1 and TRBJ2-5, with D possibly matching TRBD2 (5 bases). Germline CDR1 reads DFQATT; CDR2 reads SNEGSKA (reference sequence). V was clipped by 4 bases and J by 3 bases, with 12 bases between them. The CDR3 covers 13 residues. The chain's CDR3 is CSAKITGEETQYF. In DNA, the CDR3 is TGCAGTGCTAAGATTACCGGGGAAGAGACCCAGTACTTC.

The chain recombines TRBV19 with TRBJ2-7; D perhaps matches TRBD1 (6 bases). Trimming removed 2 bases at V and 3 bases at J, with 8 bases between. This CDR3 contains 13 residues. Germline assignment: CDR1 LNHDA and CDR2 SQIVND (reference sequence). CDR3 residues: CASSIRTDYEQYF. CDR3 coding DNA: TGTGCCAGTAGTATAAGGACAGACTACGAGCAGTACTTC.

Written as DNA, the CDR3 is TGTGCCATCACTCCGTCCCCGAGGGGAACTGAAGCTTTCTTT. This gives the protein CAITPSPRGTEAFF. V and J are TRBV10-3 and TRBJ1-1; possible D gene TRBD1, 5 bases. There are 14 residues in the CDR3. With 7 bases removed from V and 5 bases from J, the gap between germline ends came to 17 bases. In germline, CDR1 is ENHRY, CDR2 SYGVKD.

This clonotype occurred a few times. V usage is TRBV12-3 or TRBV12-4 and J usage is TRBJ1-1, with D unclear. V was pared by 7 bases and J by 4 bases, with 13 bases between. CDR3 length: 13 amino acids. The CDR3 DNA follows: TGTGCCAGCACTGATCTTGTCGGCACTGAAGCTTTCTTT. It translates to CASTDLVGTEAFF.